The text below deals with one T cell receptor (beta chain). Those who participated ranged in age from roughly 18 to 100 years and resided in about two dozen US areas. Participant-given clinical history determined each cohort assignment. It was within 2 weeks before study entry that exposed participants met a COVID-19 case. Data came from immunoSEQ multiplex PCR; TCRdb stores just in-frame clones and leaves some out. The data contain 250,000 or so clones, approximately 90% of them singletons. The data were obtained in a study of blood T cell repertoires in COVID-19. Study background: The cDNA or gDNA used as material had been derived from T cells, B-cell-depleted T cells, or PBMCs.

J gave up 7 bases and V 3 bases, and 2 bases lay outside the gene matches. CDR1 is MGHRA and CDR2 is YSYEKL in the germline V gene. The CDR3 covers 14 residues. The sample comprised PBMCs or T cells enriched from blood (not recorded which). The TCR was taken from a middle-aged man who had been exposed to COVID-19. V is TRBV4-1 and J is TRBJ2-1; TRBD2 aligns across 11 bases. The CDR3 loop reads CASSQTSGINEQFF. The CDR3 bases are TGCGCCAGCAGCCAGACTAGCGGGATAAATGAGCAGTTCTTC.